Presented here are 29 T cell receptor beta chains from one specimen sequenced in a study of a mutant IDH1 vaccine in newly diagnosed glioma. Time point in this sample: week 23, last vaccination. The vaccine gave 300 ug of a 20-mer mutant IDH1 peptide subcutaneously per dose. Antigens of these TCRs are unknown. Repertoires were generated with immunoSEQ multiplex PCR, while TCRdb's copy carries only in-frame clones and drops some. Counted here are roughly 38,000 clones, about 76% occurring once; the ten biggest clones make up 5.3%. The specimen was PBMCs, collected from a glioma patient whose treatment included an IDH1 peptide vaccine. Source of these receptors: a man in his fifties or sixties with glioma.

The chain has TRBV6-1 and TRBJ1-6; possibly TRBD1 for D (5 bases). Per germline, CDR1 MNHNS and CDR2 SASEGT. Trimming took off 4 bases at V and 5 bases at J, with 9 bases between the two ends. The CDR3 is made up of 14 amino acids. In DNA form, the CDR3 reads TGTGCCAGCAGTGCGGACACTAATAATTCACCCCTCCACTTT. It encodes CASSADTNNSPLHF.

As concerns this clone: Additional DNA sequences in this sample encode the identical CDR3. The chain combines TRBV2 with TRBJ1-5, with D unclear. Trimming shortened V by 6 bases and J by 0 bases, and 3 bases separated the two germline ends. Germline V gives CDR1 SNHLY, CDR2 FYNNEI. The CDR3 contains 12 residues. The CDR3 protein is CASRSSNQPQHF. The CDR3 nucleotides read TGTGCCAGCAGAAGTAGCAATCAGCCCCAGCATTTT.

The V and J genes are TRBV2 and TRBJ1-2; D is ambiguous. Trimming stripped 7 bases from V and 10 bases from J, with 19 bases between. Germline V gene sequence: CDR1 SNHLY, CDR2 FYNNEI. CDR3 length: 13 residues. CDR3 residues: CASTPSSISSYTF. CDR3 sequence (DNA): TGTGCCAGCACCCCAAGCTCCATCTCATCCTACACCTTC.

The chain is built from TRBV30 and TRBJ1-4; D gene uncertain. There are 14 residues in the CDR3. Germline CDR1 and CDR2: GTSNPN and SVGIG (reference sequence). Trimming took off 8 bases at V and 0 bases at J, with 13 bases between the two ends. CDR3: CARTGGSTNEKLFF. The CDR3 region has the DNA TGTGCCCGGACCGGCGGCTCAACTAATGAAAAACTGTTTTTT.

Here the CDR3 DNA reads TGTGCCTCGAACTTTGGGATGAACACTGAAGCTTTCTTT. This translates into CASNFGMNTEAFF. The V and J genes are TRBV2 and TRBJ1-1, with D unresolved. The CDR3 consists of 13 residues. CDR1 SNHLY and CDR2 FYNNEI come from the germline V gene. V was trimmed by 11 bases and J by 0 bases, leaving 13 bases between them.

V gene TRBV6-6 combines with J gene TRBJ2-7, with a possible D match to TRBD2 (6 bases). Between the trimmed V and J ends, which lost 6 bases and 3 bases, there was a span of 12 bases. Germline V CDR1 and CDR2: MNHNY, SVGAGI (reference sequence). The CDR3 totals 13 residues. The DNA of the CDR3 is TGTGCCAGCAGCCGTTCGGGGGACTACGAGCAGTACTTC. This gives the protein CASSRSGDYEQYF.

Only one count was recorded for this clone. This chain joins TRBV2 and TRBJ1-5; D is unclear. The length of the CDR3 is 14 residues. Trimming took off 4 bases at V and 1 base at J, with 8 bases between the two ends. Germline V CDR1 and CDR2: SNHLY, FYNNEI. CDR3 DNA sequence: TGTGCCAGCAGTGCTCTGTACAGCAATCAGCCCCAGCATTTT. Protein sequence: CASSALYSNQPQHF.

This rearrangement joins TRBV19 to TRBJ1-5; D unclear. The CDR3 length is 14 residues. Trimming shortened V by 1 base and J by 2 bases, and 6 bases separated the two germline ends. Germline CDR1 and CDR2: LNHDA and SQIVND (reference sequence). In nucleotides, the CDR3 is TGTGCCAGTAGTATAGTCAGCCGCAATCAGCCCCAGCATTTT. Amino acids: CASSIVSRNQPQHF.

This chain joins TRBV7-9 and TRBJ1-1; 12 nucleotides line up with TRBD1. This CDR3 has 15 residues. CDR1 and CDR2 from the germline V gene are SEHNR and FQNEAQ (reference sequence). Trimming removed 5 bases from V and 2 bases from J; junction bases left unmatched: 3. The CDR3 DNA sequence: TGTGCCAGCAGCCTGGGACAGGGGGCTAACACTGAAGCTTTCTTT. Its translation: CASSLGQGANTEAFF. The full variable domain, rest sourced from reference TRBV7-9 and TRBJ1-1, is DTGVSQNPRHKITKRGQNVTFRCDPISEHNRLYWYRQTLGQGPEFLTYFQNEAQLEKSRLLSDRFSAERPKGSFSTLEIQRTEQGDSAMYLCASSLGQGANTEAFFGQGTRLTVV.

This clone came up a few times. The V gene is TRBV7-2, the J gene TRBJ1-1; TRBD1 matches 9 bases. The V gene's germline CDR1 is SGHTA and CDR2 FQGNSA. With 4 bases clipped from V and 4 bases from J, the junction kept 7 bases outside the gene matches. This CDR3 spans 15 amino acids. CDR3 sequence (DNA): TGTGCCAGCAGCTCAGTGGTGACAGGGGGCACTGAAGCTTTCTTT. Translating it yields CASSSVVTGGTEAFF.

The sample holds a few counts of this clone. This sequence joins TRBV2 and TRBJ2-1; D is unclear. The CDR3 spans 16 residues. V was pared by 4 bases and J by 5 bases, with 18 bases between. Germline CDR1 SNHLY, CDR2 FYNNEI. The CDR3 region is CASSATIAPPDNEQFF. The CDR3 DNA reads TGTGCCAGCAGTGCCACCATAGCCCCCCCCGACAATGAGCAGTTCTTC.

The chain couples TRBV30 to TRBJ2-7; D gene unclear. Trimming shortened V by 2 bases and J by 7 bases, and 12 bases separated the two germline ends. This CDR3 is built from 12 residues. Germline-derived CDR1 and CDR2 are GTSNPN and SVGIG (reference sequence). The CDR3 here is CAWSLSTGEQYF. In DNA form, the CDR3 reads TGTGCCTGGAGTTTATCGACCGGGGAGCAGTACTTC.

The V call is TRBV30, the J call TRBJ2-1; D gene unclear. Trimming removed 4 bases from V and 0 bases from J, with 10 bases in between. Germline-derived CDR1 and CDR2 are GTSNPN and SVGIG (reference sequence). This CDR3 comprises 14 residues. CDR3: CAWKDASSYNEQFF. In DNA, the CDR3 is TGTGCCTGGAAAGACGCCAGCTCCTACAATGAGCAGTTCTTC.

The J gene is TRBJ1-3, the V gene TRBV30; D gene ambiguous. CDR1 is GTSNPN, CDR2 SVGIG, per germline (reference sequence). The ends were cut back, 3 bases at V and 0 bases at J, with 9 bases in the middle. This CDR3 region has 14 residues. CDR3 coding DNA: TGTGCCTGGAGGCGGCAGATCTCTGGAAACACCATATATTTT. Its translation: CAWRRQISGNTIYF.

The gene calls are TRBV2 and TRBJ2-1; no definite D call. With 4 bases removed from V and 7 bases from J, the gap between germline ends came to 11 bases. The CDR3 length is 13 residues. CDR1 SNHLY and CDR2 FYNNEI come from the germline V gene. The CDR3 loop reads CASSASALNEQFF. CDR3 nucleotide sequence: TGTGCCAGCAGTGCATCCGCCCTTAATGAGCAGTTCTTC. Based on the CDR3 plus reference TRBV2 and TRBJ2-1, the full variable domain is EPEVTQTPSHQVTQMGQEVILRCVPISNHLYFYWYRQILGQKVEFLVSFYNNEISEKSEIFDDQFSVERPDGSNFTLKIRSTKLEDSAMYFCASSASALNEQFFGPGTRLTVL.

This chain links TRBV2 with TRBJ1-5; no clear D. The CDR3 has 13 residues. Trimming stripped 6 bases from V and 2 bases from J, with 8 bases between. Germline CDR1 is SNHLY and CDR2 is FYNNEI. The CDR3 bases are TGTGCCAGCAGGGGATGGGGCAATCAGCCCCAGCATTTT. Translation: CASRGWGNQPQHF.

This clone was seen a few times. V gene TRBV10-3 combines with J gene TRBJ1-1; D remains ambiguous. CDR1 ENHRY and CDR2 SYGVKD come from the germline V gene. V dropped 6 bases and J dropped 1 base, with 9 bases sitting between them. The CDR3 sequence is 13 residues long. The CDR3 spells CAIRIEGNTEAFF. CDR3 nucleotide sequence: TGTGCCATCAGGATCGAGGGGAACACTGAAGCTTTCTTT.

This clone was seen just once. V usage is TRBV4-1 and J usage is TRBJ2-2; D unresolved. Trimming pared 3 bases from V and 1 base from J, leaving 3 bases between. In germline, CDR1 is MGHRA, CDR2 YSYEKL. The CDR3 sequence is 13 residues long. The CDR3 DNA reads as TGCGCCAGCAGCCACTTGAACACCGGGGAGCTGTTTTTT. Its translation is CASSHLNTGELFF.

This chain links TRBV11-2 with TRBJ2-5, with D perhaps matching TRBD2 (6 bases). The length of the CDR3 is 14 residues. In germline, CDR1 is SGHAT, CDR2 FQNNGV. Trimming removed 5 bases from V and 1 base from J, with 11 bases in between. CDR3 nucleotides: TGTGCCAGCAGCCCCGGGACTTTCCAAGAGACCCAGTACTTC. Its protein is CASSPGTFQETQYF.

V gene TRBV10-3 combines with J gene TRBJ2-7; possibly TRBD1 or TRBD2 for D (5 bases each). The CDR3 consists of 14 residues. From germline, CDR1 is ENHRY and CDR2 SYGVKD. V lost 6 bases and J 0 bases, leaving 12 bases between the germline ends. The CDR3 spells CAIRGTAVSYEQYF. CDR3 DNA sequence: TGTGCCATCAGGGGGACGGCTGTCTCCTACGAGCAGTACTTC.

V and J are TRBV27 and TRBJ1-2; TRBD1 is a possible D gene (5 bases). Germline V lookup: CDR1 MNHEY, CDR2 SMNVEV (reference sequence). Trimming took off 4 bases at V and 4 bases at J, with 19 bases between the two ends. This CDR3 has 16 amino acids. The CDR3 DNA follows: TGTGCCAGCAGTTCCTCCGGGTGGCAGGGAGGCTATGGCTACACCTTC. Its translation: CASSSSGWQGGYGYTF.

This chain links TRBV30 with TRBJ2-6; D is ambiguous. The ends were cut back, 0 bases at V and 3 bases at J, with 12 bases in the middle. Germline values: CDR1 GTSNPN, CDR2 SVGIG (reference sequence). This CDR3 is 16 amino acids long. Here the CDR3 DNA reads TGTGCCTGGAGTGTAATCCGGGCGAGTGGGGCCAACGTCCTGACTTTC. This gives the protein CAWSVIRASGANVLTF.

The rearrangement uses TRBV30 and TRBJ2-7; weak D call: TRBD1 (5 bases). The V end lost 4 bases, the J end lost 4 bases, and 17 bases lay between the germline ends. Germline CDR1 and CDR2: GTSNPN and SVGIG (reference sequence). This CDR3 region has 14 residues. The DNA of the CDR3 is TGTGCCTGGATACCCGACAGCCCGTGGTACGAGCAGTACTTC. Encoded protein: CAWIPDSPWYEQYF.

The chain recombines TRBV6-6 with TRBJ2-7, with unresolved D. The CDR3 length is 15 residues. Trimming took off 7 bases at V and 0 bases at J, with 16 bases between the two ends. The germline V gene encodes CDR1 MNHNY and CDR2 SVGAGI (reference sequence). In DNA, the CDR3 is TGTGCCAGCACCCAATGGGCAGCCTCCTCCTACGAGCAGTACTTC. This translates into CASTQWAASSYEQYF.

V and J are TRBV10-3 and TRBJ1-5, with D possibly being TRBD1 (5 bases). This CDR3 is built from 16 residues. The germline gives CDR1 ENHRY, CDR2 SYGVKD. V dropped 2 bases and J dropped 1 base, with 12 bases sitting between them. Written as DNA, the CDR3 is TGTGCCATCAGTGAGAAGGGCAGGGCGAGCAATCAGCCCCAGCATTTT. Its translation is CAISEKGRASNQPQHF.

The V gene is TRBV19, the J gene TRBJ1-5; 7 positions agree with TRBD1. Losses at the gene ends were 6 bases for V and 4 bases for J; bases not matched to a gene: 3. Germline assignment: CDR1 LNHDA and CDR2 SQIVND (reference sequence). The CDR3 totals 13 residues. The CDR3 bases are TGTGCCAGTAGCTGGGACAGAAATCAGCCCCAGCATTTT. It yields the protein CASSWDRNQPQHF.

This clone was detected only once. The rearrangement links TRBV5-1 to TRBJ2-7, with unresolved D. This CDR3 comprises 12 residues. CDR1 and CDR2 from the germline V gene are SGHRS and YFSETQ. V was shortened by 0 bases and J by 4 bases, with 5 bases between the two germline ends. This CDR3 reads CASSLGAYEQYF. CDR3 in DNA: TGCGCCAGCAGCTTGGGGGCTTACGAGCAGTACTTC.

In this sample, this clone turned up once. The chain combines TRBV19 with TRBJ2-1, with 7 bases matching TRBD1. Per germline, CDR1 LNHDA and CDR2 SQIVND (reference sequence). Losses at the gene ends were 5 bases for V and 5 bases for J; bases not matched to a gene: 9. The length of the CDR3 is 15 residues. The CDR3 reads CASSSRDSRNNEQFF. The CDR3 nucleotides read TGTGCCAGTAGTTCCCGGGACAGCCGAAACAATGAGCAGTTCTTC.

J is TRBJ1-1 and V is TRBV6-1, with D maybe TRBD1 (5 bases). This CDR3 comprises 12 residues. Germline-derived CDR1 and CDR2 are MNHNS and SASEGT. V lost 6 bases to trimming and J lost 2 bases, with 7 bases between them. The CDR3 reads CASRGVNTEAFF. The CDR3 DNA reads TGTGCCAGCAGAGGGGTTAACACTGAAGCTTTCTTT.